This T cell receptor beta chain was retrieved from a study of blood T cell repertoires in COVID-19 (dated by TCRdb to 2018 to 2021). Concerning the study at large: Samples from collaborators originated in the United States, Italy and Spain and spanned both the acute and convalescent phases of COVID-19. The material from the prospective study consisted of cDNA or gDNA derived from T cells, B-cell-depleted T cells, or PBMCs. Subjects who had been exposed to COVID-19, were actively infected with it, or had recovered from it provided the deeply sampled blood TCRbeta repertoires that made up the dataset. The repertoires were released in a freely available public database intended as a resource for research on the immune response to SARS-CoV-2. The samples were drawn from two sources: the first 160 participants of the ongoing ImmuneRACE study, and some 1,300 subjects contributed by 6 global collaborators. The sample metadata nearly always contained a de-identified subject ID, COVID-19 status, age in years and sex. Where available, HLA class I and class II types were taken from metadata supplied by the sample provider and were not determined by assay-based typing. Paper-wide results and their limitations: The quantity of clinical and demographic metadata differed by source and by participant and was supplied without curation.

In Seattle, one collaborating source enrolled patients while the infection was active and tracked those patients longitudinally over the course of disease. Each collaborating institution followed its own protocols to collect whole blood in K2EDTA tubes. Collaborator samples were shipped for TCRbeta analysis as frozen whole blood, isolated PBMCs, or DNA extracted from either sample type. The immunoSEQ Assay, a bias-controlled multiplex PCR, was used to amplify TCRbeta CDR3 regions from genomic DNA. As for how the authors treated the data: The number of nucleated cells in each sample was estimated by amplification of reference gene primers within the assay. Sequence reads were collapsed and filtered to measure the absolute abundance of every unique TCRbeta CDR3 rearrangement. For each sample, productive Simpson clonality was calculated as the square root of Simpson's diversity index over productive rearrangements. In TCRdb, the immuneACCESS table is reduced to in-frame sequences with V and J assigned. These tables do not hold every clone; where another copy was compared, an unresolved V gene accounts for under half, and the others remain unexplained. That table gives V, J and clone size, and the DNA gave D and trimming. The sample table holds 250,000 to 350,000 clones, of which almost 90% were seen once. The biggest ten clones account for about 11% of the sample.

Its CDR3 holds 15 amino acids, cysteine through phenylalanine. Here the CDR3 DNA is all that survives: 45 bases in frame from base 1. In the germline V gene, CDR1 corresponds to SGHDT and CDR2 to YYEEEE. At the junction V is shortened by 4 bases and J by 4 bases; bases outside the gene matches: 9. A note on this clone: The target of this receptor is not known. Base qualities are not at hand, and no much larger clone is one base apart.

The origin of this receptor is a woman under 40 with COVID-19, enrolled during active disease. The chain couples TRBV5-6 to TRBJ1-2; 8 bases in the middle match TRBD1. Sequenced input: peripheral blood. CDR3 loop: CASSPGTGALYGYTF. The bases are TGTGCCAGCAGCCCCGGGACAGGTGCCCTCTATGGCTACACCTTC. When the CDR3 is completed using the reference TRBV5-6 and TRBJ1-2 genes on either side, the full variable domain is DAGVTQSPTHLIKTRGQQVTLRCSPKSGHDTVSWYQQALGQGPQFIFQYYEEEERQRGNFPDRFSGHQFPNYSSELNVNALLLGDSALYLCASSPGTGALYGYTFGSGTRLTVV.